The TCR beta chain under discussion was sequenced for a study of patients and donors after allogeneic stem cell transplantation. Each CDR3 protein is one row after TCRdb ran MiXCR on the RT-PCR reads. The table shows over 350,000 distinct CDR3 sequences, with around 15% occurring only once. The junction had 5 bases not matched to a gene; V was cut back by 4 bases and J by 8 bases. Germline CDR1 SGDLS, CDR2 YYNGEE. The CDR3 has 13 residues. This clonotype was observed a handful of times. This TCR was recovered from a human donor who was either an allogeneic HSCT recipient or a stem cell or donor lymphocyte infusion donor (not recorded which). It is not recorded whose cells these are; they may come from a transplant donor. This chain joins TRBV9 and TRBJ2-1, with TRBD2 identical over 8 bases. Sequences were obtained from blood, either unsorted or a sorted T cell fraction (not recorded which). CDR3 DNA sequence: TGTGCCAGCAGCCCGGGGGGGATCGATGAGCAGTTCTTC. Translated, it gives CASSPGGIDEQFF.